This TCR beta chain was sequenced during a study of blood T cell repertoires in COVID-19. Whole-study context: The samples span acute and convalescent COVID-19 from the United States, Italy and Spain. In each case, the material was cDNA or gDNA derived from T cells, B-cell-depleted T cells, or PBMCs.

Germline loops: CDR1 MNHEY, CDR2 SVGEGT. The CDR3 totals 15 residues. V shed 2 bases and J shed 2 bases, with 12 bases lying between them. Generated by immunoSEQ multiplex PCR, the TCRdb table keeps only in-frame clones and is missing some. The sample includes 220,000 or so clones, 82% of them seen just once. Sequencing was carried out using peripheral blood. The rearrangement uses TRBV6-2 or TRBV6-3 and TRBJ1-2; possible D gene TRBD1, 6 bases. The source of this sequence is a woman older than 75 with acute or convalescent COVID-19. For the CDR3, the DNA is TGTGCCAGCAGTTACATACCGACAGGAAACTATGGCTACACCTTC. Translating it yields CASSYIPTGNYGYTF.